The 19 T cell receptor beta chains listed next were all sequenced from one sample in a study of blood T cell repertoires in COVID-19. Data came from immunoSEQ multiplex PCR; TCRdb stores just in-frame clones and leaves some out. This sample has 330,000 or so clones, with around 90% found just once. The sample taken for sequencing was PBMCs or T cells enriched from blood (not recorded which). The receptors stem from a man in his thirties or forties who had recovered from COVID-19.

V and J are TRBV2 and TRBJ1-2, with 8 bases matching TRBD1. Germline V lookup: CDR1 SNHLY, CDR2 FYNNEI. V shed 8 bases and J 7 bases; nucleotides not matched to a gene: 9. This CDR3 is 13 amino acids long. For the CDR3, the DNA is TGTGCCAGCTCCGGACAGGGCGGCTCTGGCTACACCTTC. Its protein product is CASSGQGGSGYTF.

V is TRBV7-9 and J is TRBJ2-3; D ambiguous. The CDR3 loop spans 15 amino acids. V shed 4 bases and J shed 4 bases, with 15 bases lying between them. CDR1 is SEHNR and CDR2 is FQNEAQ in the germline V gene (reference sequence). The CDR3 loop is CASSSDRPSADTQYF. The CDR3 nucleotides are TGTGCCAGCAGCTCCGATAGACCCAGCGCAGATACGCAGTATTTT.

The chain combines TRBV9 with TRBJ1-6; 7 nucleotides match TRBD1. Germline lookup yields CDR1 SGDLS and CDR2 YYNGEE. V trimming: 2 bases; J trimming: 9 bases; junction bases outside the gene matches: 2. This CDR3 is built from 13 residues. In nucleotides, the CDR3 is TGTGCCAGCAGCGTCACAGGGGTTTCACCCCTCCACTTT. This encodes CASSVTGVSPLHF.

The V gene is TRBV11-3, the J gene TRBJ2-5; D possibly corresponds to TRBD1 (5 bases). The V gene's germline CDR1 is SGHNT and CDR2 YENEEA. Trimming shortened V by 1 base and J by 5 bases, and 20 bases separated the two germline ends. This CDR3 is built from 17 residues. CDR3 in DNA: TGTGCCAGCAGCTTAGGGGCCCCCCGGCAGGGTGGGGAGACCCAGTACTTC. Translating it yields CASSLGAPRQGGETQYF.

The chain recombines TRBV30 with TRBJ2-5; D perhaps matches TRBD1 (6 bases). V was shortened by 3 bases and J by 4 bases, with 9 bases between the two germline ends. Germline-derived CDR1 and CDR2 are GTSNPN and SVGIG (reference sequence). This CDR3 contains 12 residues. Here the CDR3 DNA reads TGTGCCTGGAGAGGGGGAAGAGAGACCCAGTACTTC. Its translation: CAWRGGRETQYF. The complete variable domain, with remaining parts taken from reference TRBV30 and TRBJ2-5, reads SQTIHQWPATLVQPVGSPLSLECTVEGTSNPNLYWYRQAAGRGLQLLFYSVGIGQISSEVPQNLSASRPQDRQFILSSKKLLLSDSGFYLCAWRGGRETQYFGPGTRLLVL.

The genes are TRBV23-1 and TRBJ2-3, with 8 bases lining up with TRBD1. TRBV23-1 is known as an ORF, though its function is uncertain. Trimming took 6 bases from V and 0 from J; bases not matched to a gene: 5. CDR3 length: 15 amino acids. CDR3 DNA: TGCGCCAGCAGCCCGGACAGGGCCAGCACAGATACGCAGTATTTT. Translation gives CASSPDRASTDTQYF.

The rearrangement links TRBV28 to TRBJ2-1, with TRBD1 matching 9 bases. The CDR3 extends over 15 amino acids. J lost 4 bases, V lost 5 bases, and 6 bases had no gene match. Germline V gives CDR1 MDHEN, CDR2 SYDVKM. This CDR3 is CASSTGGGYYNEQFF. The CDR3, as DNA: TGTGCCAGCAGTACAGGGGGCGGGTATTACAATGAGCAGTTCTTC.

This clone was found once. This rearrangement joins TRBV10-3 to TRBJ1-5, with TRBD1 identical over 8 bases. CDR3 length equals 15 residues. CDR1 is ENHRY, CDR2 SYGVKD, per germline. Unmatched junction bases numbered 10, after V lost 11 bases and J lost 1 base. The CDR3 DNA sequence: TGTGCCGTATCCGGGACAGGCTTCAGCAATCAGCCCCAGCATTTT. Its translation: CAVSGTGFSNQPQHF.

This clone was seen a single time. V gene TRBV28 combines with J gene TRBJ1-5; D not resolved. Germline V gives CDR1 MDHEN, CDR2 SYDVKM. The V gene lost 2 bases and the J gene lost 4 bases, with 6 bases spanning the gap. This CDR3 comprises 13 residues. The CDR3 DNA is TGTGCCAGCAGTTTACGCCAGAATCAGCCCCAGCATTTT. Residues: CASSLRQNQPQHF. Full variable domain (missing parts from reference TRBV28 and TRBJ1-5): DVKVTQSSRYLVKRTGEKVFLECVQDMDHENMFWYRQDPGLGLRLIYFSYDVKMKEKGDIPEGYSVSREKKERFSLILESASTNQTSMYLCASSLRQNQPQHFGDGTRLSIL.

The rearrangement uses TRBV5-1 and TRBJ2-6, with 7 bases aligning to TRBD1. J was trimmed by 0 bases and V by 3 bases; bases with no gene match: 6. Looked up from germline, CDR1 is SGHRS and CDR2 is YFSETQ. This CDR3 is 17 amino acids long. CDR3 bases: TGCGCCAGCAGCTCGACAGGGATACCCTCTGGGGCCAACGTCCTGACTTTC. Translation: CASSSTGIPSGANVLTF.

In this sample, this clone turned up once. The chain couples TRBV19 to TRBJ2-5; D possibly corresponds to TRBD1 (6 bases). There are 15 residues in the CDR3. The ends were cut back, 8 bases at V and 0 bases at J, with 16 bases in the middle. Germline V gene lookup returns CDR1 LNHDA and CDR2 SQIVND (reference sequence). Written as DNA, the CDR3 is TGTGCCAGTTCCACAGGGATTTCTTACCAAGAGACCCAGTACTTC. This gives the protein CASSTGISYQETQYF.

The chain links TRBV19 to TRBJ2-1; 9 positions agree with TRBD1. The germline V gene has CDR1 LNHDA and CDR2 SQIVND (reference sequence). With V trimmed by 7 bases and J by 7 bases, 14 bases remained unmatched. The CDR3 covers 16 residues. Here the CDR3 DNA reads TGTGCCAGTACTAACTTTCAACTAGGACAGGGGAATGAGCAGTTCTTC. Residues: CASTNFQLGQGNEQFF.

This clone was found once. V gene TRBV6-1 combines with J gene TRBJ1-3; D call uncertain. Germline V lookup: CDR1 MNHNS, CDR2 SASEGT. V was trimmed by 2 bases and J by 2 bases, leaving 7 bases between them. The CDR3 has 14 amino acids. The CDR3 reads CASSESIAGNTIYF. In DNA form, the CDR3 reads TGTGCCAGCAGTGAAAGCATAGCTGGAAACACCATATATTTT.

The chain joins TRBV5-6 to TRBJ2-4, with D hard to call. This CDR3 comprises 11 residues. Germline V gene data show CDR1 as SGHDT and CDR2 as YYEEEE. Trimming removed 3 bases from V and 5 bases from J, with 3 bases in between. In nucleotides, the CDR3 is TGTGCCAGCAGCTCAGAAAACATTCAGTACTTC. Its protein product is CASSSENIQYF.

The chain couples TRBV30 to TRBJ2-1; TRBD2 matches 8 bases. Per the germline V gene, CDR1 is GTSNPN and CDR2 is SVGIG (reference sequence). The CDR3 sequence is 16 residues long. After removal of 2 bases from V and 8 bases from J, the junction contained 14 bases not matched to a gene. The CDR3 region is CAWSHLAGPSVDEQFF. The CDR3 DNA sequence: TGTGCCTGGAGTCATTTAGCGGGGCCCTCCGTGGATGAGCAGTTCTTC.

This clone was recorded once. This chain joins TRBV27 and TRBJ2-1; 12 bases fit TRBD2. From germline, CDR1 is MNHEY and CDR2 SMNVEV (reference sequence). J lost 10 bases, V lost 5 bases, and 12 bases had no gene match. The CDR3 has 16 amino acids. CDR3 loop: CASSLFGLAGKAEQFF. CDR3 coding DNA: TGTGCCAGCAGTCTCTTCGGACTAGCGGGGAAAGCGGAGCAGTTCTTC.

The chain is built from TRBV10-3 and TRBJ1-1; 7 nucleotides align to TRBD1. The CDR3 covers 15 residues. Losses at the gene ends were 4 bases for V and 3 bases for J; bases not matched to a gene: 8. Germline CDR1 reads ENHRY; CDR2 reads SYGVKD. For the CDR3, the DNA is TGTGCCATCAGTGTCTTGACAGGGCAGGACACTGAAGCTTTCTTT. Its translation is CAISVLTGQDTEAFF.

The chain has TRBV19 and TRBJ2-2; D possibly corresponds to TRBD2 (5 bases). This CDR3 spans 15 amino acids. With 3 bases removed from V and 7 bases from J, the gap between germline ends came to 15 bases. Germline CDR1 is LNHDA and CDR2 is SQIVND (reference sequence). CDR3 sequence (DNA): TGTGCCAGTAGTATGGTAATGAGGGCATACGGGGAGCTGTTTTTT. Encoded protein: CASSMVMRAYGELFF.

The chain uses TRBV5-4 and TRBJ1-5; possibly TRBD1 for D (6 bases). With 3 bases removed from V and 10 bases from J, the gap between germline ends came to 14 bases. Germline CDR1 SGHNT, CDR2 YYREEE (reference sequence). CDR3 size: 13 residues. This CDR3 is CASSSTAGEPQHF. In DNA form, the CDR3 reads TGTGCCAGCAGCTCCACCGCAGGGGAACCCCAGCATTTT.